These 29 T cell receptor beta chains originate from one sample sequenced in a study of T cell responses to AZD1222 COVID-19 vaccine (dated by TCRdb to the early 2020s). The library came from the immunoSEQ multiplex PCR assay. TCRdb obtained this table from immuneACCESS and retained in-frame rearrangements with V and J assigned. These tables miss some clones; where compared with another copy, unresolved V genes account for less than half of the shortfall, and the remainder is unexplained. The sample table contains just over 80,000 clones; only one count was recorded for approximately 90% of them. 4.5% to 6% of the sample goes to the ten largest clones. The sample's time point label, in plain terms: baseline before first vaccination. The sequencing used peripheral blood, collected on day 0 of AZD1222 vaccination. The receptors derive from an adult in good health.

This clone was detected only once. The chain links TRBV27 to TRBJ2-2; 9 bases are a match to TRBD2. Germline V CDR1 and CDR2: MNHEY, SMNVEV (reference sequence). The CDR3 is 15 residues long. V shed 4 bases, J shed 0 bases, and the junction held 0 bases outside the gene matches. The CDR3 DNA sequence: TGTGCCAGCAGTTCTAGCGGGGCGAACACCGGGGAGCTGTTTTTT. Translation: CASSSSGANTGELFF.

The chain employs TRBV27 and TRBJ1-1; weak D call: TRBD1 (5 bases). The germline V and J ends were trimmed by 0 bases and 3 bases, with 8 bases remaining between them. The germline gives CDR1 MNHEY, CDR2 SMNVEV (reference sequence). The CDR3 is 14 amino acids. CDR3 coding DNA: TGTGCCAGCAGTTTATCGGGGGGGGACACTGAAGCTTTCTTT. Translating gives CASSLSGGDTEAFF.

In its sample, this clone ranks as medium-sized. CDR3 in amino acids: CASSLGTAWVGYTF. CDR3 bases: TGTGCCAGCAGTTTAGGAACCGCCTGGGTTGGCTACACCTTC. The gene calls are TRBV28 and TRBJ1-2; no firm D call. Germline V gives CDR1 MDHEN, CDR2 SYDVKM. V gave up 2 bases and J gave up 7 bases, with 14 bases separating them. The CDR3 extends over 14 amino acids.

This clone is a singleton in its sample. J is TRBJ1-1 and V is TRBV14; the match to TRBD1 covers 9 bases. CDR1 is SGHDN, CDR2 FVKESK, per germline. The CDR3 consists of 17 residues. Trimming took 3 bases from V and 1 from J; bases not matched to a gene: 9. Here the CDR3 reads CASSQSPGQGRNTEAFF. CDR3 DNA sequence: TGTGCCAGCAGCCAGTCGCCGGGACAGGGAAGGAACACTGAAGCTTTCTTT.

As concerns this clone: The sample has other DNA sequences that encode this CDR3 too. This chain links TRBV6-5 with TRBJ2-1, with 9 bases aligning to TRBD2. Trimming removed 8 bases from V and 4 bases from J; junction bases left unmatched: 6. This CDR3 region has 14 residues. From germline, CDR1 is MNHEY and CDR2 SVGAGI. The CDR3 DNA sequence: TGTGCCAGCGGTAGCGGGGGCCTTTACAATGAGCAGTTCTTC. It specifies CASGSGGLYNEQFF.

The V gene is TRBV10-2, the J gene TRBJ1-1, with D perhaps TRBD1 (6 bases). The CDR3 is 13 residues long. Looked up from germline, CDR1 is WSHSY and CDR2 is SAAADI. V was pared by 7 bases and J by 3 bases, with 12 bases between. The CDR3: CASNRVLDTEAFF. The CDR3 region has the DNA TGCGCCAGCAACAGGGTATTGGACACTGAAGCTTTCTTT.

The rearrangement uses TRBV7-9 and TRBJ1-5; D unclear. Germline V gives CDR1 SEHNR, CDR2 FQNEAQ (reference sequence). This CDR3 region has 15 residues. V was shortened by 8 bases and J by 2 bases, with 16 bases between the two germline ends. CDR3 protein: CASGPHGQGNQPQHF. CDR3 in DNA: TGTGCCAGCGGGCCGCACGGGCAGGGCAATCAGCCCCAGCATTTT.

The chain links TRBV19 to TRBJ1-2, with TRBD1 matching 9 bases. The CDR3 covers 16 residues. Per germline, CDR1 LNHDA and CDR2 SQIVND (reference sequence). Trimming cost V 9 bases and J 2 bases; bases outside gene matches: 13. CDR3 protein: CASPGGQGHPNYGYTF. The CDR3 bases are TGTGCCAGCCCCGGGGGACAGGGACACCCGAACTATGGCTACACCTTC.

This chain joins TRBV4-3 and TRBJ2-1; D remains unclear. Germline lookup yields CDR1 LGHNA and CDR2 YSLEER. The V and J ends lost 3 bases and 8 bases respectively, with 8 bases between them. The CDR3 totals 12 residues. CDR3 nucleotide sequence: TGCGCCAGCAGCCAGCCGGGCGATGAGCAGTTCTTC. It codes for CASSQPGDEQFF.

The chain uses TRBV7-3 and TRBJ1-1, with 7 bases aligning to TRBD1. This CDR3 has 15 residues. Per germline, CDR1 SGHTA and CDR2 FQGTGA. V lost 5 bases, J lost 0 bases, and 6 bases stayed unmatched. CDR3 region: CASSHMDRLNTEAFF. For the CDR3, the DNA is TGTGCCAGCAGCCACATGGACAGGCTGAACACTGAAGCTTTCTTT.

This chain joins TRBV19 and TRBJ1-5; D is unclear. This CDR3 has 15 residues. V lost 0 bases and J 0 bases, leaving 6 bases between the germline ends. CDR1 and CDR2 (germline): LNHDA, SQIVND (reference sequence). CDR3 sequence: CASSIDFRSNQPQHF. Written as DNA, the CDR3 is TGTGCCAGTAGTATAGACTTCCGTAGCAATCAGCCCCAGCATTTT.

This chain joins TRBV5-5 and TRBJ1-6; D remains unclear. Germline CDR1 is SGHKS and CDR2 is YYEKEE (reference sequence). This CDR3 has 13 residues. The V end lost 0 bases, the J end lost 13 bases, and 11 bases lay between the germline ends. The CDR3 here is CASSLAGLRPLHF. The CDR3 DNA reads TGTGCCAGCAGCTTGGCAGGTTTAAGGCCCCTCCACTTT.

V gene TRBV28 combines with J gene TRBJ2-3, with D tentatively TRBD2 (6 bases). The germline V gene has CDR1 MDHEN and CDR2 SYDVKM. The CDR3 totals 13 residues. V lost 5 bases, J lost 3 bases, and 9 bases lay in between. In DNA, the CDR3 is TGTGCCAGCAGTGTCGCGGGGACAGATACGCAGTATTTT. Translation: CASSVAGTDTQYF. Looking up the rest from reference TRBV28 and TRBJ2-3 gives the full variable domain: DVKVTQSSRYLVKRTGEKVFLECVQDMDHENMFWYRQDPGLGLRLIYFSYDVKMKEKGDIPEGYSVSREKKERFSLILESASTNQTSMYLCASSVAGTDTQYFGPGTRLTVL.

This clone was detected once. This chain connects TRBV3-1 (or the pseudogene TRBV3-2) to TRBJ2-3; D may correspond to TRBD1 or TRBD2 (5 bases each). The ends were cut back, 3 bases at V and 3 bases at J, with 10 bases in the middle. The CDR3 runs 14 residues. The germline V gene has CDR1 LGHDT and CDR2 YNNKEL (reference sequence). CDR3 region: CASSHSGTTDTQYF. The CDR3 bases are TGTGCCAGCAGCCATTCAGGGACGACAGATACGCAGTATTTT.

This sequence joins TRBV5-1 and TRBJ1-2; tentatively, D is TRBD1 (6 bases). V lost 0 bases and J lost 1, with 10 bases in between. Germline lookup yields CDR1 SGHRS and CDR2 YFSETQ. The CDR3 extends over 15 amino acids. CDR3: CASSLGGGSNYGYTF. CDR3 sequence (DNA): TGCGCCAGCAGCTTGGGAGGGGGAAGTAACTATGGCTACACCTTC.

The V and J genes are TRBV5-4 and TRBJ1-2, with D unresolved. CDR3 length equals 12 residues. Per the germline V gene, CDR1 is SGHNT and CDR2 is YYREEE (reference sequence). Trimming took off 3 bases at V and 5 bases at J, with 8 bases between the two ends. The CDR3 spells CASSSNTYGYTF. CDR3 bases: TGTGCCAGCAGCTCAAACACTTATGGCTACACCTTC. The whole variable domain, filled in from reference TRBV5-4 and TRBJ1-2, reads ETGVTQSPTHLIKTRGQQVTLRCSSQSGHNTVSWYQQALGQGPQFIFQYYREEENGRGNFPPRFSGLQFPNYSSELNVNALELDDSALYLCASSSNTYGYTFGSGTRLTVV.

As for this clone: Other DNA sequences within the sample encode an identical CDR3. This chain connects TRBV30 to TRBJ1-3, with D possibly matching TRBD1 (5 bases). Trimming left V 3 bases short and J 0 bases short, with 6 bases between. Germline CDR1 GTSNPN, CDR2 SVGIG (reference sequence). CDR3 length: 13 residues. The CDR3 nucleotides are TGTGCCTGGAGCCAGGGCTCTGGAAACACCATATATTTT. It codes for CAWSQGSGNTIYF.

This clone was seen a handful of times. This rearrangement joins TRBV2 to TRBJ1-5; a weak D match, TRBD1 (6 bases). CDR3 length equals 13 residues. The V and J ends lost 7 bases and 6 bases respectively, with 13 bases between them. Germline CDR1 SNHLY, CDR2 FYNNEI. This CDR3 is CASNAGVVQPQHF. The CDR3 DNA is TGTGCCAGCAATGCAGGGGTGGTTCAGCCCCAGCATTTT.

This clone appeared a single time. The J gene is TRBJ1-2, the V gene TRBV28, with D unresolved. The V and J ends lost 2 bases and 5 bases respectively, with 6 bases between them. Per the germline V gene, CDR1 is MDHEN and CDR2 is SYDVKM. The CDR3 covers 12 residues. The CDR3 protein is CASSLSGYGYTF. CDR3 sequence (DNA): TGTGCCAGCAGTTTAAGCGGGTATGGCTACACCTTC.

The chain carries TRBV10-1 and TRBJ2-2; tentatively, D is TRBD2 (5 bases). Germline loops: CDR1 WNHNN, CDR2 SYGVQD (reference sequence). This CDR3 region has 17 residues. The V gene lost 5 bases and the J gene lost 2 bases, with 18 bases spanning the gap. For the CDR3, the DNA is TGCGCCAGCAGTAAGTGGGAGAGGCCACCTAACACCGGGGAGCTGTTTTTT. It translates to CASSKWERPPNTGELFF.

This clone was detected once. J is TRBJ1-2 and V is TRBV3-1 (or the pseudogene TRBV3-2); perhaps TRBD1 as D (5 bases). In germline, CDR1 is LGHDT, CDR2 YNNKEL (reference sequence). This CDR3 contains 12 residues. Trimming shortened V by 6 bases and J by 6 bases, and 11 bases separated the two germline ends. The CDR3 DNA sequence: TGTGCCAGCAGGACAGTGCGCGATGGCTACACCTTC. Translating gives CASRTVRDGYTF.

The chain couples TRBV3-1 (or the pseudogene TRBV3-2) to TRBJ1-6; D gene ambiguous. This CDR3 contains 15 residues. Germline-derived CDR1 and CDR2 are LGHDT and YNNKEL (reference sequence). The V end lost 1 base, the J end lost 9 bases, and 13 bases lay between the germline ends. In DNA, the CDR3 is TGTGCCAGCAGCCAAGTAGGCGTCAAAATTTCACCCCTCCACTTT. The encoded protein is CASSQVGVKISPLHF.

The gene calls are TRBV19 and TRBJ1-6; D is uncertain. The CDR3 has 17 amino acids. Trimming left V 0 bases short and J 6 bases short, with 15 bases between. CDR1 and CDR2 from the germline V gene are LNHDA and SQIVND (reference sequence). CDR3 coding DNA: TGTGCCAGTAGTATAGACCCCTCGTCCGGAGTTAATTCACCCCTCCACTTT. Protein product: CASSIDPSSGVNSPLHF.

The chain uses TRBV3-1 (or the pseudogene TRBV3-2) and TRBJ1-1; TRBD1 is a possible D gene (6 bases). Trimming left V 5 bases short and J 0 bases short, with 13 bases between. CDR1 and CDR2 from the germline V gene are LGHDT and YNNKEL (reference sequence). The CDR3 runs 15 residues. The CDR3 DNA reads TGTGCCAGCAGCTTAACAGGGTTTTTGAACACTGAAGCTTTCTTT. Its translation: CASSLTGFLNTEAFF.

The chain combines TRBV28 with TRBJ1-2; no reliable D call. V was cut by 4 bases and J by 7 bases, with 16 bases left in between. CDR3 size: 14 residues. Germline values: CDR1 MDHEN, CDR2 SYDVKM. This CDR3 reads CASSYLDGLFGYTF. CDR3 nucleotides: TGTGCCAGCAGTTACCTGGACGGTCTGTTTGGCTACACCTTC.

About this clone: Relative to the germline gene, one junction end is altered; a read error may explain this. The chain joins TRBV11-2 to TRBJ1-2; D possibly corresponds to TRBD1 (5 bases). The V gene's germline CDR1 is SGHAT and CDR2 FQNNGV. This CDR3 has 19 residues. The chain's CDR3 is CASSLDGLGDGSANYGYTF. CDR3 nucleotide sequence: TGTGCCAGCAGCCTAGATGGCCTTGGGGACGGGTCAGCTAACTATGGCTACACCTTC.

The chain carries TRBV5-1 and TRBJ2-3, with 10 bases that match TRBD2. CDR3 length: 15 residues. Losses at the gene ends were 4 bases for V and 4 bases for J; bases not matched to a gene: 6. Germline lookup yields CDR1 SGHRS and CDR2 YFSETQ. The CDR3 DNA is TGCGCCAGCAGCCGGAGCGGGGGGGCAGCAGATACGCAGTATTTT. As protein: CASSRSGGAADTQYF.

The chain uses TRBV4-1 and TRBJ1-5; D is unclear. The CDR3 loop spans 14 amino acids. CDR1 is MGHRA, CDR2 YSYEKL, per germline. V lost 0 bases and J lost 4, with 7 bases in between. The CDR3 spells CASSQDSDNQPQHF. The DNA of the CDR3 is TGCGCCAGCAGCCAAGATTCGGATAATCAGCCCCAGCATTTT.

The CDR3 sequence: CASSVNRDVLGSPLHF. CDR3 in DNA: TGTGCCAGCAGCGTAAACAGGGACGTGCTAGGATCACCCCTCCACTTT. The chain employs TRBV9 and TRBJ1-6, with a weak D call TRBD1 (6 bases). V lost 1 base to trimming and J lost 10 bases, with 18 bases between them. This CDR3 region has 16 residues. CDR1 is SGDLS, CDR2 YYNGEE, per germline.